Below are 4 T cell receptor beta chains sequenced from a single sample in a study of blood T cell repertoires in COVID-19. The data were produced by immunoSEQ multiplex PCR, yet TCRdb's version contains in-frame clones alone and is incomplete. The top ten clones hold roughly 3.7% of a sample with approximately 260,000 clones, just under 90% of them seen once. Input material: peripheral blood. All receptors derive from a woman aged 40 to 50 with acute or convalescent COVID-19.

The chain employs TRBV5-1 and TRBJ1-2; D uncertain. Germline CDR1 SGHRS, CDR2 YFSETQ. The length of the CDR3 is 14 residues. V was cut by 2 bases and J by 2 bases, with 10 bases left in between. The DNA for the CDR3 is TGCGCCAGCAGCTTCGGGAAGCTAAACTATGGCTACACCTTC. The encoded protein is CASSFGKLNYGYTF.

The genes are TRBV5-1 and TRBJ1-2, with D tentatively TRBD1 (6 bases). Germline-derived CDR1 and CDR2 are SGHRS and YFSETQ. Trimming stripped 0 bases from V and 4 bases from J, with 10 bases between. The CDR3 extends over 14 amino acids. The CDR3 sequence: CASSLDQGTYGYTF. The CDR3 nucleotides are TGCGCCAGCAGCTTGGATCAGGGGACCTATGGCTACACCTTC.

V gene TRBV7-9 combines with J gene TRBJ1-6; D not certain. In germline, CDR1 is SEHNR, CDR2 FQNEAQ (reference sequence). This CDR3 has 16 residues. V was shortened by 5 bases and J by 0 bases, with 11 bases between the two germline ends. The CDR3 DNA reads TGTGCCAGCAGCGGGCCCTCGAGCTCCTATAATTCACCCCTCCACTTT. Encoded protein: CASSGPSSSYNSPLHF.

The V gene is TRBV4-1, the J gene TRBJ1-3, with a weak D call TRBD1 (6 bases). Trimming stripped 0 bases from V and 7 bases from J, with 10 bases between. The germline CDR1 and CDR2 sequences are MGHRA and YSYEKL. The CDR3 consists of 14 residues. CDR3 sequence reads: CASSQEYRDNTIYF. CDR3 DNA sequence: TGCGCCAGCAGCCAAGAATACAGGGATAACACCATATATTTT.